The rows below give T cell receptor beta chains drawn from one sample of a study of blood T cell repertoires in COVID-19. Clones were sequenced by immunoSEQ multiplex PCR, and TCRdb holds only the in-frame ones, with some missing. In the table there are some 140,000 clones, roughly 87% of which are singletons. Sequencing input: PBMCs or T cells enriched from blood (not recorded which). All receptors come from a man aged 25 to 45 who had recovered from COVID-19. The CDR3 runs from the conserved cysteine through the conserved F or W. D genes are given only for firm matches. Some rows have no size entry. The others give once, few or many, or a class for an expanded clone.

D gene: TRBD1
J gene: TRBJ2-7
clone size: once
V gene: TRBV3-1/TRBV3-2
CDR3 protein: CASSLGQGNYEQYF
CDR3 DNA: TGTGCCAGCAGCCTTGGACAGGGAAACTACGAGCAGTACTTC

D gene: -
J gene: TRBJ1-1
clone size: once
V gene: TRBV6-5
CDR3 protein: CASSYSSSRGDTEAFF
CDR3 DNA: TGTGCCAGCAGTTACTCGAGTAGTCGAGGAGACACTGAAGCTTTCTTT

D gene: -
J gene: TRBJ1-5
clone size: -
V gene: TRBV2
CDR3 protein: CASRDRGPQHF
CDR3 DNA: TGTGCCAGCAGGGATAGGGGGCCCCAGCATTTT

D gene: -
J gene: TRBJ1-4
clone size: few
V gene: TRBV5-1
CDR3 protein: CASSLGAGTTEKLFF
CDR3 DNA: TGCGCCAGCAGCTTGGGTGCAGGAACAACTGAAAAACTGTTTTTT

D gene: -
J gene: TRBJ2-3
clone size: -
V gene: TRBV10-1
CDR3 protein: CASSGTPSSTDTQYF
CDR3 DNA: TGCGCCAGCAGTGGGACACCGTCTAGCACAGATACGCAGTATTTT

D gene: TRBD1
J gene: TRBJ1-1
clone size: -
V gene: TRBV7-9
CDR3 protein: CASSLGDTGGNTEAFF
CDR3 DNA: TGTGCCAGCAGCTTAGGAGACACAGGGGGGAACACTGAAGCTTTCTTT

D gene: TRBD2
J gene: TRBJ2-1
clone size: -
V gene: TRBV6-1
CDR3 protein: CASSGAGLAGGNEQFF
CDR3 DNA: TGTGCCAGCAGTGGGGCGGGACTAGCGGGAGGAAATGAGCAGTTCTTC

D gene: TRBD1
J gene: TRBJ1-4
clone size: many
V gene: TRBV2
CDR3 protein: CASRATRQGDNEKLFF
CDR3 DNA: TGTGCCAGCAGGGCCACCCGACAGGGCGATAATGAAAAACTGTTTTTT

D gene: TRBD1
J gene: TRBJ1-4
clone size: -
V gene: TRBV5-4
CDR3 protein: CASSPGGPNEKLFF
CDR3 DNA: TGTGCCAGCAGCCCAGGGGGCCCTAATGAAAAACTGTTTTTT

D gene: TRBD1
J gene: TRBJ2-3
clone size: once
V gene: TRBV7-2
CDR3 protein: CASSLYRGSDTQYF
CDR3 DNA: TGTGCCAGCAGCTTATACAGGGGCTCGGATACGCAGTATTTT

D gene: TRBD1
J gene: TRBJ1-2
clone size: -
V gene: TRBV24-1
CDR3 protein: CATSDDRVAYGYTF
CDR3 DNA: TGTGCCACCAGTGATGACAGGGTTGCCTATGGCTACACCTTC

D gene: -
J gene: TRBJ1-2
clone size: -
V gene: TRBV27
CDR3 protein: CASSLIGTPNYGYTF
CDR3 DNA: TGTGCCAGCAGTTTGATAGGGACACCAAACTATGGCTACACCTTC

D gene: TRBD1
J gene: TRBJ1-5
clone size: -
V gene: TRBV7-9
CDR3 protein: CASSLGTGDLNQPQHF
CDR3 DNA: TGTGCCAGCAGCTTAGGGACAGGGGACCTCAATCAGCCCCAGCATTTT

D gene: TRBD1
J gene: TRBJ1-3
clone size: -
V gene: TRBV6-1
CDR3 protein: CASSDETGGRGNTIYF
CDR3 DNA: TGTGCCAGCAGTGATGAGACAGGGGGCCGCGGAAACACCATATATTTT

D gene: TRBD2
J gene: TRBJ2-1
clone size: once
V gene: TRBV7-7
CDR3 protein: CASSLAGTSGNNEQFF
CDR3 DNA: TGTGCCAGCAGCTTAGCGGGGACTAGCGGGAACAATGAGCAGTTCTTC

D gene: -
J gene: TRBJ1-1
clone size: -
V gene: TRBV19
CDR3 protein: CASSGQGIGTEAFF
CDR3 DNA: TGTGCCAGTAGTGGTCAGGGAATAGGTACTGAAGCTTTCTTT

D gene: TRBD2
J gene: TRBJ2-5
clone size: -
V gene: TRBV14
CDR3 protein: CASSLSGGAQTQYF
CDR3 DNA: TGTGCCAGCAGCCTAAGCGGGGGGGCGCAGACCCAGTACTTC

D gene: -
J gene: TRBJ2-5
clone size: few
V gene: TRBV5-1
CDR3 protein: CASSPAGEETQYF
CDR3 DNA: TGCGCCAGCAGCCCGGCAGGGGAAGAGACCCAGTACTTC

D gene: -
J gene: TRBJ1-4
clone size: -
V gene: TRBV4-1
CDR3 protein: CASSPRPPPGAVTPNEKLFF
CDR3 DNA: TGCGCCAGCAGCCCCCGCCCCCCCCCAGGGGCGGTTACCCCCAATGAAAAACTGTTTTTT

D gene: -
J gene: TRBJ2-2
clone size: once
V gene: TRBV19
CDR3 protein: CASSIASADPNTGELFF
CDR3 DNA: TGTGCCAGTAGTATAGCTAGCGCCGACCCAAACACCGGGGAGCTGTTTTTT

D gene: -
J gene: TRBJ1-2
clone size: -
V gene: TRBV12-5
CDR3 protein: CASGLWAAGGYTF
CDR3 DNA: TGTGCTAGTGGTTTATGGGCAGCCGGTGGCTACACCTTC

D gene: -
J gene: TRBJ1-6
clone size: -
V gene: TRBV2
CDR3 protein: CASTVGRSSYNSPLHF
CDR3 DNA: TGTGCCAGCACGGTAGGGAGGAGCTCCTATAATTCACCCCTCCACTTT

D gene: -
J gene: TRBJ2-3
clone size: -
V gene: TRBV6-2/TRBV6-3
CDR3 protein: CASSFQGLAADTQYF
CDR3 DNA: TGTGCCAGCAGTTTCCAGGGGCTAGCAGCAGATACGCAGTATTTT

D gene: TRBD1
J gene: TRBJ2-1
clone size: once
V gene: TRBV7-9
CDR3 protein: CASSTARQGSYNEQFF
CDR3 DNA: TGTGCCAGCAGCACAGCCCGACAGGGTTCCTACAATGAGCAGTTCTTC

D gene: -
J gene: TRBJ2-1
clone size: -
V gene: TRBV9
CDR3 protein: CASSPNSYEQFF
CDR3 DNA: TGTGCCAGCAGCCCAAATAGTTATGAGCAGTTCTTC

D gene: -
J gene: TRBJ2-2
clone size: -
V gene: TRBV19
CDR3 protein: CASSTVRLVGNTGELFF
CDR3 DNA: TGTGCCAGTAGTACCGTCAGACTAGTTGGGAACACCGGGGAGCTGTTTTTT

D gene: TRBD2
J gene: TRBJ2-1
clone size: -
V gene: TRBV4-1
CDR3 protein: CASSQRPLADSYNEQFF
CDR3 DNA: TGCGCCAGCAGCCAAAGGCCCCTAGCGGATTCCTACAATGAGCAGTTCTTC

D gene: TRBD1
J gene: TRBJ1-5
clone size: -
V gene: TRBV5-1
CDR3 protein: CASSWDSDQPQHF
CDR3 DNA: TGCGCCAGCAGCTGGGACAGCGATCAGCCCCAGCATTTT

D gene: -
J gene: TRBJ1-1
clone size: -
V gene: TRBV6-5
CDR3 protein: CASSYVRALNTEAFF
CDR3 DNA: TGTGCCAGCAGTTACGTGCGGGCCTTGAACACTGAAGCTTTCTTT

D gene: TRBD1
J gene: TRBJ2-5
clone size: few
V gene: TRBV19
CDR3 protein: CASTTGTDYQETQYF
CDR3 DNA: TGTGCCAGTACCACCGGGACAGACTACCAAGAGACCCAGTACTTC

D gene: TRBD2
J gene: TRBJ2-2
clone size: -
V gene: TRBV5-5
CDR3 protein: CASSLGVLAGVGELFF
CDR3 DNA: TGTGCCAGCAGCTTGGGGGTTCTAGCGGGAGTCGGGGAGCTGTTTTTT

D gene: TRBD1
J gene: TRBJ1-1
clone size: -
V gene: TRBV7-9
CDR3 protein: CASSLGGQGVNTEAFF
CDR3 DNA: TGTGCCAGCAGCTTAGGCGGACAGGGGGTGAACACTGAAGCTTTCTTT

D gene: TRBD1
J gene: TRBJ2-2
clone size: -
V gene: TRBV5-4
CDR3 protein: CASRPQGANTGELFF
CDR3 DNA: TGTGCCAGCAGACCGCAGGGGGCGAACACCGGGGAGCTGTTTTTT

D gene: -
J gene: TRBJ1-1
clone size: -
V gene: TRBV7-8
CDR3 protein: CASSLRENTEAFF
CDR3 DNA: TGTGCCAGCAGCTTGCGAGAGAACACTGAAGCTTTCTTT

D gene: TRBD2
J gene: TRBJ2-1
clone size: -
V gene: TRBV3-1/TRBV3-2
CDR3 protein: CASSPRRTSGSFPYNEQFF
CDR3 DNA: TGTGCCAGCAGCCCCCGTCGTACTAGCGGTTCCTTCCCCTACAATGAGCAGTTCTTC

D gene: TRBD2
J gene: TRBJ2-1
clone size: -
V gene: TRBV25-1
CDR3 protein: CASSDLGRALYNEQFF
CDR3 DNA: TGTGCCAGCAGTGATCTCGGGAGGGCGCTTTACAATGAGCAGTTCTTC

D gene: -
J gene: TRBJ1-1
clone size: -
V gene: TRBV11-2
CDR3 protein: CASSPTPQRTEAFF
CDR3 DNA: TGTGCCAGCAGCCCAACACCCCAACGCACTGAAGCTTTCTTT

D gene: TRBD1
J gene: TRBJ1-2
clone size: -
V gene: TRBV4-2
CDR3 protein: CASSLILGTGVYGYTF
CDR3 DNA: TGTGCCAGCAGCCTCATATTGGGGACAGGAGTCTATGGCTACACCTTC

D gene: TRBD2
J gene: TRBJ2-1
clone size: -
V gene: TRBV7-3
CDR3 protein: CASSLTPVAAGSYNEQFF
CDR3 DNA: TGTGCCAGCAGCTTAACGCCTGTGGCAGCGGGGTCCTACAATGAGCAGTTCTTC

D gene: -
J gene: TRBJ2-3
clone size: once
V gene: TRBV19
CDR3 protein: CASSLRTGGASDTQYF
CDR3 DNA: TGTGCCAGTAGCCTGAGGACGGGGGGCGCCTCGGATACGCAGTATTTT

D gene: -
J gene: TRBJ2-7
clone size: -
V gene: TRBV11-2
CDR3 protein: CASSLDLEGGIGYEQYF
CDR3 DNA: TGTGCCAGCAGCTTAGATCTAGAGGGAGGTATCGGGTACGAGCAGTACTTC

D gene: TRBD1
J gene: TRBJ1-2
clone size: -
V gene: TRBV11-1
CDR3 protein: CASSRDRTKDGYTF
CDR3 DNA: TGTGCCAGCAGCAGGGACAGGACCAAGGATGGCTACACCTTC

D gene: -
J gene: TRBJ1-1
clone size: once
V gene: TRBV11-2
CDR3 protein: CASRLRQNTEAFF
CDR3 DNA: TGTGCCAGTAGGCTGAGACAGAACACTGAAGCTTTCTTT

D gene: -
J gene: TRBJ1-2
clone size: -
V gene: TRBV18
CDR3 protein: CASSPLEGHDGYTF
CDR3 DNA: TGTGCCAGCTCACCATTGGAGGGGCATGATGGCTACACCTTC

D gene: TRBD1
J gene: TRBJ2-7
clone size: -
V gene: TRBV7-9
CDR3 protein: CASSTKTGFEQYF
CDR3 DNA: TGTGCCAGCAGCACCAAGACAGGGTTCGAGCAGTACTTC

D gene: TRBD2
J gene: TRBJ2-1
clone size: -
V gene: TRBV3-1/TRBV3-2
CDR3 protein: CASSQGTSGDYNEQFF
CDR3 DNA: TGTGCCAGCAGCCAAGGGACTAGCGGGGACTACAATGAGCAGTTCTTC

D gene: TRBD1
J gene: TRBJ1-5
clone size: -
V gene: TRBV4-1
CDR3 protein: CASSQDRTGGNQPQHF
CDR3 DNA: TGCGCCAGCAGCCAAGATCGAACAGGGGGGAATCAGCCCCAGCATTTT

D gene: -
J gene: TRBJ1-1
clone size: -
V gene: TRBV2
CDR3 protein: CASRDLRNTEAFF
CDR3 DNA: TGTGCCAGCCGGGACTTACGGAACACTGAAGCTTTCTTT

D gene: TRBD2
J gene: TRBJ2-2
clone size: -
V gene: TRBV5-1
CDR3 protein: CASSTGGANTGELFF
CDR3 DNA: TGCGCCAGCAGCACCGGGGGGGCGAACACCGGGGAGCTGTTTTTT

D gene: TRBD2
J gene: TRBJ2-1
clone size: -
V gene: TRBV7-2
CDR3 protein: CASSFAGTSGEQFF
CDR3 DNA: TGTGCCAGCAGCTTTGCCGGGACTAGCGGTGAGCAGTTCTTC

D gene: -
J gene: TRBJ1-3
clone size: few
V gene: TRBV7-8
CDR3 protein: CASSTDSSGNTIYF
CDR3 DNA: TGTGCCAGCAGCACAGACAGCTCTGGAAACACCATATATTTT

D gene: -
J gene: TRBJ2-3
clone size: -
V gene: TRBV5-4
CDR3 protein: CASSFDRTSTDTQYF
CDR3 DNA: TGTGCCAGCAGCTTCGACAGGACTAGCACAGATACGCAGTATTTT

D gene: TRBD1
J gene: TRBJ2-1
clone size: -
V gene: TRBV5-1
CDR3 protein: CASSTDRDSYNEQFF
CDR3 DNA: TGCGCCAGCAGCACGGACAGGGACTCCTACAATGAGCAGTTCTTC

D gene: TRBD2
J gene: TRBJ2-3
clone size: -
V gene: TRBV27
CDR3 protein: CASSSPGTSGRTDTQYF
CDR3 DNA: TGTGCCAGCAGTTCCCCCGGGACTAGCGGGAGAACAGATACGCAGTATTTT